This T cell receptor (beta chain) derives from a study of blood T cell repertoires in COVID-19. Overall study: Sample material is recorded as cDNA or gDNA derived from T cells, B-cell-depleted T cells, or PBMCs.

Some clones are missing from TCRdb's copy, which holds only in-frame ones; the method was immunoSEQ multiplex PCR. Here the sample spans approximately 130,000 clones, just under 85% being singletons. The germline CDR1 and CDR2 sequences are LNHDA and SQIVND (reference sequence). The germline V and J ends were trimmed by 3 bases and 4 bases, with 15 bases remaining between them. This CDR3 contains 15 residues. The specimen sequenced was peripheral blood. The clonotype originates from a human donor in a cohort sampled during active COVID-19. The chain recombines TRBV19 with TRBJ1-2; D remains ambiguous. The CDR3 sequence is CASSILGGQVYGYTF. Written as DNA, the CDR3 is TGTGCCAGTAGTATCCTCGGAGGGCAGGTCTATGGCTACACCTTC.